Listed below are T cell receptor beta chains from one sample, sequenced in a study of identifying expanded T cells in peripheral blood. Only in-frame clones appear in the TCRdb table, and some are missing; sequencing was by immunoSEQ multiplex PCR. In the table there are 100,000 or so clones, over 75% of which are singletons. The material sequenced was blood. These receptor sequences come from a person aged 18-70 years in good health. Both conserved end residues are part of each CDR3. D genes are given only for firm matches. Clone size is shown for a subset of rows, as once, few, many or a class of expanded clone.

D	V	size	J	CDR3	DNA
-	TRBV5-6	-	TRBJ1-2	CASSVIRDVGANYGYTF	TGTGCCAGCAGCGTAATCCGGGACGTAGGCGCTAACTATGGCTACACCTTC
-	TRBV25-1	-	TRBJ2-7	CASSDLTGSAFEQYF	TGTGCCAGCAGTGACCTGACAGGTTCGGCATTCGAGCAGTACTTC
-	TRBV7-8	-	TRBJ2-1	CASSLVGGSRNEQFF	TGTGCCAGCAGCTTGGTCGGGGGCTCTCGGAATGAGCAGTTCTTC
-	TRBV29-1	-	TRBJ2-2	CSISQVGELFF	TGCAGCATATCACAGGTCGGGGAGCTGTTTTTT
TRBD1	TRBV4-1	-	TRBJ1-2	CASSQDPGGTYGYTF	TGCGCCAGCAGCCAAGACCCAGGGGGTACCTATGGCTACACCTTC
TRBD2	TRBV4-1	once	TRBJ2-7	CASSQELAGVYEQYF	TGCGCCAGCAGCCAAGAACTAGCGGGAGTTTACGAGCAGTACTTC
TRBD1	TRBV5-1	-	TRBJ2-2	CASSLPGGNTGELFF	TGCGCCAGCAGCTTGCCAGGGGGAAACACCGGGGAGCTGTTTTTT
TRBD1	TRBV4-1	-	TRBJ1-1	CASREGQGNTEAFF	TGCGCCAGCAGGGAAGGACAGGGAAATACTGAAGCTTTCTTT
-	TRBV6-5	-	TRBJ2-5	CASSYLGGQETQYF	TGTGCCAGCAGTTACCTAGGGGGCCAAGAGACCCAGTACTTC
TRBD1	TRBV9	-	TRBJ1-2	CASSVGGDRGYGYTF	TGTGCCAGCAGCGTAGGGGGCGACAGGGGGTATGGCTACACCTTC
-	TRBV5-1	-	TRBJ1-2	CASSLGRGGGDYGYTF	TGCGCCAGCAGCTTGGGGCGCGGAGGTGGGGATTATGGCTACACCTTC
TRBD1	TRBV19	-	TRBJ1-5	CASREGGAYYSNQPQHF	TGTGCCAGTAGGGAAGGGGGCGCGTACTATAGCAATCAGCCCCAGCATTTT
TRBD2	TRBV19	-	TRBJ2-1	CASSIERGNSGRKTYNEQFF	TGTGCCAGTAGTATAGAGAGAGGAAATAGCGGGAGAAAAACCTACAATGAGCAGTTCTTC
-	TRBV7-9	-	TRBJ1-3	CASSPDSFSGNTIYF	TGTGCCAGCAGCCCTGACAGCTTCTCTGGAAACACCATATATTTT
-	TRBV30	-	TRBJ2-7	CACQTPGTYEQYF	TGTGCCTGTCAGACTCCGGGGACCTACGAGCAGTACTTC
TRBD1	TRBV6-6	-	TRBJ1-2	CASTDRQGNYGYTF	TGTGCCAGCACCGACCGACAGGGGAACTATGGCTACACCTTC
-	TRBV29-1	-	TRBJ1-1	CSVVRRYTEAFF	TGCAGCGTTGTTCGACGTTACACTGAAGCTTTCTTT
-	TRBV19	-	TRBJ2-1	CASTPGVGESYNEQFF	TGTGCCAGTACCCCGGGGGTGGGTGAGTCCTACAATGAGCAGTTCTTC
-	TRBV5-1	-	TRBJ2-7	CASSLDNYSYEQYF	TGCGCCAGCAGCCTCGACAACTACTCCTACGAGCAGTACTTC
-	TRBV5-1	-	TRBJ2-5	CASSLQGTGETQYF	TGCGCCAGCAGCTTGCAGGGAACCGGGGAGACCCAGTACTTC
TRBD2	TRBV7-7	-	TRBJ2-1	CASSLGLAGNNEQFF	TGTGCCAGCAGCTTGGGACTAGCGGGAAACAATGAGCAGTTCTTC
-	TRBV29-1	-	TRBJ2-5	CSVERDNQETQYF	TGCAGCGTTGAAAGGGACAACCAAGAGACCCAGTACTTC
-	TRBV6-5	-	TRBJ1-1	CASRKTTVNTEAFF	TGTGCCAGCAGAAAGACGACGGTGAACACTGAAGCTTTCTTT
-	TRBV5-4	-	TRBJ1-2	CASSLGPGTWGYTF	TGTGCCAGCAGCTTAGGGCCAGGGACGTGGGGCTACACCTTC
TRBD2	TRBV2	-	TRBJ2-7	CASSPTSGGRYEQYF	TGTGCCAGCAGCCCCACTAGCGGGGGGCGGTACGAGCAGTACTTC
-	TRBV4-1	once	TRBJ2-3	CASSQDMGLGTDTQYF	TGCGCCAGCAGCCAAGATATGGGTTTGGGCACAGATACGCAGTATTTT
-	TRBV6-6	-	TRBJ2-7	CASSEAHYEQYF	TGTGCCAGCAGTGAGGCTCATTACGAGCAGTACTTC
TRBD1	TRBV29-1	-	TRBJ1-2	CSVKTGEGYTF	TGCAGCGTTAAGACAGGGGAAGGCTACACCTTC
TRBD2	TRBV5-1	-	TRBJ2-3	CASSTGLAGGPTDTQYF	TGCGCCAGCAGCACTGGACTAGCGGGGGGCCCCACAGATACGCAGTATTTT
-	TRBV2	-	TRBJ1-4	CASRAGGSLEKLFF	TGTGCCAGCAGGGCGGGGGGAAGTCTGGAAAAACTGTTTTTT
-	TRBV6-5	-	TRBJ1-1	CASSRWTASEAFF	TGTGCCAGCAGTCGATGGACGGCCTCTGAAGCTTTCTTT
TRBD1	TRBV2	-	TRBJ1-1	CASSHAGQVVGGTEAFF	TGTGCCAGCAGTCATGCGGGACAGGTCGTCGGTGGCACTGAAGCTTTCTTT
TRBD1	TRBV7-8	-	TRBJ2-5	CASSFAGGVKETQYF	TGTGCCAGCAGCTTCGCAGGGGGCGTAAAAGAGACCCAGTACTTC
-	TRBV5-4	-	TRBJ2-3	CASSLGRQSSTDTQYF	TGTGCCAGCAGCTTGGGAAGGCAGTCTAGCACAGATACGCAGTATTTT
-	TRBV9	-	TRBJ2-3	CASSVSHRTSTDTQYF	TGTGCCAGCAGCGTATCCCATCGGACGTCCACAGATACGCAGTATTTT
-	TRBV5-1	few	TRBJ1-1	CASRGTSNTEAFF	TGCGCCAGCAGAGGGACCTCGAACACTGAAGCTTTCTTT
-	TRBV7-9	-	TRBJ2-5	CASSPGGGETQYF	TGTGCCAGCAGCCCCGGTGGAGGAGAGACCCAGTACTTC
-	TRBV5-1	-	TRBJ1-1	CASSLVSGDTEAFF	TGCGCCAGCAGCTTGGTGTCCGGGGACACTGAAGCTTTCTTT
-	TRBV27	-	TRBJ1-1	CASSFTGNTEAFF	TGTGCCAGCAGTTTTACGGGGAACACTGAAGCTTTCTTT
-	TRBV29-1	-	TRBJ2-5	CSVATRWLQETQYF	TGCAGCGTCGCCACCCGTTGGCTACAAGAGACCCAGTACTTC
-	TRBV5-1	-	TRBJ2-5	CASSTTVQETQYF	TGCGCCAGCAGCACGACAGTACAAGAGACCCAGTACTTC
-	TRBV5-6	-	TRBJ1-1	CASRRRVGSTEAFF	TGTGCCAGCAGGCGGAGGGTCGGGAGCACTGAAGCTTTCTTT
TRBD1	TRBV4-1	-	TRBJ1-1	CASSLGGAGTEAFF	TGCGCCAGCAGCCTAGGGGGCGCGGGAACTGAAGCTTTCTTT
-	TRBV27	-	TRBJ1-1	CASRPGAPPFEAFF	TGTGCCAGCAGACCAGGGGCGCCCCCCTTTGAAGCTTTCTTT
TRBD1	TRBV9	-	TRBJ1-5	CASSPGTGGIQPQHF	TGTGCCAGCAGCCCGGGGACAGGGGGTATCCAGCCCCAGCATTTT
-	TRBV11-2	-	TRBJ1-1	CASSFPQGEAFF	TGTGCCAGCAGCTTCCCACAGGGAGAAGCTTTCTTT
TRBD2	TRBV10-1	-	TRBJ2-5	CASSASGRGKTQYF	TGCGCCAGCAGTGCTAGCGGGCGGGGAAAGACCCAGTACTTC
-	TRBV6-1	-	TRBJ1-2	CASSEAGSIGGYTF	TGTGCCAGCAGTGAAGCAGGGTCAATAGGAGGCTACACCTTC
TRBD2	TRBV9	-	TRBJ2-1	CASSGLAGDNEQFF	TGTGCCAGCAGCGGACTAGCGGGGGACAATGAGCAGTTCTTC
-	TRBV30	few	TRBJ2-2	CAWSLGSTGELFF	TGTGCCTGGAGTCTCGGTAGCACCGGGGAGCTGTTTTTT
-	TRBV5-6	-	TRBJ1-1	CASSLYQGVYTEAFF	TGTGCCAGCAGCTTGTACCAGGGTGTGTACACTGAAGCTTTCTTT
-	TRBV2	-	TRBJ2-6	CASSPGAGANVLTF	TGTGCCAGCAGCCCAGGGGCCGGGGCCAACGTCCTGACTTTC
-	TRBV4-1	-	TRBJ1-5	CASSPLSQHF	TGCGCCAGCAGCCCCCTCTCCCAGCATTTT
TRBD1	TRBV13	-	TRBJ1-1	CASSFYRGDAFF	TGTGCCAGCAGCTTTTACAGGGGGGATGCTTTCTTT